Listed below are T cell receptor beta chains from one sample, sequenced in a study of identical twins. Each CDR3 protein gets one entry after TCRdb re-called the 5' RACE reads with MiXCR. The sample shows about 190,000 distinct CDR3 sequences, more than 15% of them seen only once. The same sample was also studied in work on T cells expressing NK-cell markers.

Source material: CD8+ T cells sorted from blood. These receptors were collected from a woman between 18 and 29 years old in good health. CDR3s include the opening cysteine and the closing phenylalanine or tryptophan. A D gene is named only where the DNA matches it firmly. The size of a clone is reported for some rows only, either as once, few or many, or as a class for expanded clones.

v_call,j_call,clone_size,d_call,cdr3_aa,cdr3_nt
TRBV3-1,TRBJ2-1,few,NA,CASSQGFEYEQFF,TGTGCCAGCAGCCAAGGATTTGAGTATGAGCAGTTCTTC
TRBV12-3/TRBV12-4,TRBJ2-1,few,NA,CASSFFGGNSYNEQFF,TGTGCCAGCAGTTTCTTCGGAGGGAACTCCTACAATGAGCAGTTCTTC
TRBV9,TRBJ1-2,NA,NA,CASQLPARGYTF,TGTGCCAGCCAGTTGCCTGCGAGAGGCTACACCTTC
TRBV20-1,TRBJ2-7,NA,TRBD1,CSASPGGGIYEQYF,TGCAGTGCTAGCCCAGGGGGCGGAATCTACGAGCAGTACTTC
TRBV7-3,TRBJ2-3,few,NA,CASSLVNADTQYF,TGTGCCAGCAGCTTGGTGAACGCAGATACGCAGTATTTT
TRBV9,TRBJ2-1,NA,TRBD1,CASSGQGAYTYNEQFF,TGTGCCAGCAGTGGACAGGGGGCCTATACTTACAATGAGCAGTTCTTC
TRBV10-2,TRBJ2-1,NA,NA,CASSERAVLIVEQFF,TGCGCCAGCAGTGAGCGGGCAGTACTTATTGTTGAGCAGTTCTTC
TRBV29-1,TRBJ2-7,few,TRBD2,CSVGLAGGVYEQYF,TGCAGCGTTGGACTAGCGGGAGGGGTCTACGAGCAGTACTTC
TRBV7-2,TRBJ1-1,few,NA,CASSFGWENTEAFF,TGTGCCAGCAGCTTTGGATGGGAGAACACTGAAGCTTTCTTT
TRBV9,TRBJ2-1,many,NA,CASSAFPGAGTDNEQFF,TGTGCCAGCAGCGCCTTCCCGGGGGCGGGAACTGACAATGAGCAGTTCTTC
TRBV29-1,TRBJ2-5,NA,NA,CSTIGGGESETQYF,TGCAGCACAATAGGGGGGGGAGAGTCGGAGACCCAGTACTTC
TRBV29-1,TRBJ1-1,few,NA,CSTLSGGSEAFF,TGCAGCACCCTTTCGGGGGGCTCTGAAGCTTTCTTT
TRBV25-1,TRBJ1-1,NA,NA,CASSESSGVTEAFF,TGTGCCAGCAGTGAATCCTCAGGGGTGACTGAAGCTTTCTTT
TRBV20-1,TRBJ2-1,many,NA,CSATSGYNEQFF,TGCAGTGCCACGTCGGGGTACAATGAGCAGTTCTTC
TRBV30,TRBJ2-1,NA,NA,CAWSVGGGREQFF,TGTGCCTGGAGTGTGGGAGGAGGCCGCGAGCAGTTCTTC
TRBV5-5,TRBJ2-1,few,NA,CASSWLGPLNEQFF,TGTGCCAGCAGTTGGCTTGGACCTCTGAATGAGCAGTTCTTC
TRBV7-3,TRBJ1-2,NA,TRBD1,CASSLTGTGGYTF,TGTGCCAGCAGCCTGACAGGGACGGGGGGCTACACCTTC
TRBV6-2/TRBV6-3,TRBJ2-1,NA,NA,CASSYSRGHEQFF,TGTGCCAGCAGTTACTCCCGCGGTCATGAGCAGTTCTTC
TRBV20-1,TRBJ2-4,few,NA,CSARRGLATKNIQYF,TGCAGTGCGAGAAGAGGGTTGGCGACCAAAAACATTCAGTACTTC
TRBV11-2,TRBJ2-1,NA,TRBD2,CASSSVGRESSGEYNEQFF,TGTGCCAGCAGCTCGGTAGGGCGGGAGTCCTCTGGGGAATACAATGAGCAGTTCTTC
TRBV4-3,TRBJ2-7,few,NA,CASSQETLHYEQYF,TGCGCCAGCAGCCAAGAGACTCTACACTACGAGCAGTACTTC
TRBV6-2/TRBV6-3,TRBJ2-7,NA,TRBD2,CASTPGGTPYEQYF,TGTGCCAGCACCCCGGGGGGGACCCCCTACGAGCAGTACTTC
TRBV29-1,TRBJ2-7,few,TRBD2,CSVRLAGRTYEQYF,TGCAGCGTCCGACTAGCGGGGAGGACCTACGAGCAGTACTTC
TRBV7-9,TRBJ2-1,NA,NA,CASSLAGGVIYNEQFF,TGTGCCAGCAGCTTAGCAGGCGGGGTTATCTACAATGAGCAGTTCTTC
TRBV27,TRBJ2-2,NA,NA,CASSLLQGGELFF,TGTGCCAGCAGTCTACTTCAGGGGGGGGAGCTGTTTTTT